The TCR beta chain under discussion was sequenced for a study of shared clonotypes between healthy human individuals. Findings and limits, study-wide: Sorted-subset samples were not fully sequenced, rarefaction indicated.

Germline V gene lookup returns CDR1 SGHNT and CDR2 YYREEE (reference sequence). The CDR3 extends over 14 amino acids. Losses at the gene ends were 4 bases for V and 4 bases for J; bases not matched to a gene: 5. In the case of this clone: Its cognate antigen is unknown. Other DNA sequences of this sample code for an identical CDR3.

Replicate PCRs run on sorted subsets employed around 200 ng DNA, 25,000 to 35,000 T cell genomes. In the authors' workflow: Junction-only sequences produced by ImmunoSEQ had no quality scores, so filtering differed. The table came from immunoSEQ multiplex PCR; TCRdb's copy has only in-frame clones and leaves some out. The V and J calls and the clone size are those of that table, but D and trimming were determined from the DNA. The profile shows about 2.3 million clones, approximately 93% of them singletons. Material for sequencing was naive CD4+ T cells from PBMCs. Stated subset: CD45RA+ positively selected. This rearrangement joins TRBV5-4 to TRBJ2-7; the match to TRBD2 covers 10 bases. The sequence was obtained from a young man in good health. Some clones in this sample may be carry-over from other donors' samples. DNA of the CDR3: TGTGCCAGCAGCCCTAGCGGGAGATTTTACGAGCAGTACTTC. It translates to CASSPSGRFYEQYF.